This T cell receptor beta chain was captured in a study of T cells in Graves' hyperthyroidism and ophthalmopathy (dated by TCRdb to about 2019). About the investigation overall: Peripheral blood was collected at initial diagnosis, before any treatment. TCR V-J signatures able to tell the groups apart were searched for in a discovery cohort of 100 or so patients, of whom fewer than 45 had Graves' ophthalmopathy and roughly 58 had stable Graves' hyperthyroidism. An independent validation cohort of some 18 hyperthyroidism patients and over 15 patients who later progressed to ophthalmopathy tested prospective prediction of ophthalmopathy. The 75 to 100 discovery patients were divided at random into training and test sets in a 7:3 ratio. The study also compared thyroid tissue and blood T-cell repertoires from 5 to 7 Graves' hyperthyroidism patients. After blood sampling, hyperthyroidism patients were treated with methimazole at a starting dose of 30 mg daily, and ophthalmopathy patients were treated with high-dose intravenous methylprednisolone. TCR Vbeta CDR3 sequencing of 130 to 150 peripheral blood samples (about 45 ophthalmopathy, some 75 hyperthyroidism and roughly 17 progressor patients) is reported in the paper.

The TCR beta CDR3 regions were amplified from RNA transcripts. The first round of RT-PCR for the TCR CDR3 was performed with the HTBI primer set and the Qiagen OneStep RT-PCR kit. Libraries were constructed in a second round of multiplex PCR, after which size selection and purification were performed. Paired-end sequencing of the libraries was performed with 100 bp reads on an Illumina HiSeq2000. As for the original processing: SOAPnuke was used to process the raw data, with reads discarded if the reads contained adapters or uncalled bases, had a mean Phred below 15, or lacked an exact constant-primer or identifier match. High-quality paired reads were merged with COPE v1.2.5, and unique nucleotide sequences were defined as clonotypes. MiTCR v1.1 was used to align the clonotypes against IMGT TRBV, TRBD and TRBJ reference segments. The analysis was restricted to V-J combinations with a frequency above 0.0001, which together covered 99.2% of the repertoires. A TCS score was defined as the ratio between F50 (clonal expansion) and ExV (chaos), using BLOSUM62-based TCRdist between CDR3 peptides within each V-J. Welch's t-statistics and random forest reduced around 550 V-J features to 13, which were used in a naive Bayes classifier (R e1071). TCRdb redid the processing of the public reads, applying fastp at Q25 and MiXCR, and retained in-frame beta chains. Rows with one shared CDR3 protein collapse into an entry with the most common genes and DNA. These V and J calls derive from TCRdb rather than the authors' analysis. For this sample there are 350,000 to 400,000 distinct CDR3 sequences; 15% appear just once. The ten largest clones take up about 30% of the sample.

Stable Graves' hyperthyroidism was defined as no progression to ophthalmopathy during 18 months of follow-up. The hyperthyroidism patients were between 18 and 65 years old and newly diagnosed, with a disease duration of less than 2 months. The study excluded patients with uncontrolled infections, other autoimmune diseases, pregnancy or lactation. Diagnoses were based on clinical symptoms, serum thyroxine and TRAb, thyroid ultrasound and orbital computed tomography. Ficoll-Paque density gradient centrifugation was used to isolate PBMCs from about 9 ml of fresh peripheral blood. Trizol reagent was used to extract total RNA, and RNA quality was then checked on an Agilent 2100 Bioanalyzer. As regards this clonotype: The antigen it binds to is not known. Base qualities are not recorded, but no much larger clone differs from it by a single base.

Study-wide conclusions, independent of this receptor: In validation, progression to ophthalmopathy was predicted by the model with more than 65% sensitivity and about 72% specificity, a median of about 6.4 months before onset. Most expanded thyroid clonotypes (frequency above 0.001) were also found in blood, which suggests that blood repertoires may mirror thyroid immune responses. No statistical method was used to fix the sample size in advance, and group allocation was not hidden from the investigators. In cross-validation, a model built on a 13 V-J signature told ophthalmopathy apart from stable hyperthyroidism with approximately 91% sensitivity and 81% to 82% specificity, and in testing the same model reached 80%/75%.

The sample was blood. The TCR comes from a woman aged 25 to 39 with Graves' hyperthyroidism.

The base sequence is TGTGCCAGCACCTGGGACAGAAATCAGCCCCAGCATTTT. This translates into CASTWDRNQPQHF. The chain couples TRBV12-3 or TRBV12-4 to TRBJ1-5, with 7 central nucleotides matching TRBD1. V loses 7 bases at its end and J loses 4 bases; junction bases beyond the gene matches: 4. From the cysteine up to the phenylalanine, the CDR3 has a length of 13 residues. Left in the record is the CDR3 DNA by itself, 39 bases read in frame from the first base.